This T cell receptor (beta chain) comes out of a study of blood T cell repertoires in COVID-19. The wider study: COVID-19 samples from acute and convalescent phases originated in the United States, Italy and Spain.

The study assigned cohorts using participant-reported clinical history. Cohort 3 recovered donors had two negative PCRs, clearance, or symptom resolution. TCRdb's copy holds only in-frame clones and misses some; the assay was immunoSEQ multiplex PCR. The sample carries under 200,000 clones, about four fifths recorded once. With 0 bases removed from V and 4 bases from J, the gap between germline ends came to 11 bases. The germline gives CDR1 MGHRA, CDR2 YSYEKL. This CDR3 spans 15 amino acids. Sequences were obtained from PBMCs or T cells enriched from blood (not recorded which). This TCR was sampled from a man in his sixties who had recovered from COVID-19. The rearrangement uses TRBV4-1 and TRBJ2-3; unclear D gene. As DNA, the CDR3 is TGCGCCAGCAGCCAAGATGAGGCCAGTGCAGATACGCAGTATTTT. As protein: CASSQDEASADTQYF.